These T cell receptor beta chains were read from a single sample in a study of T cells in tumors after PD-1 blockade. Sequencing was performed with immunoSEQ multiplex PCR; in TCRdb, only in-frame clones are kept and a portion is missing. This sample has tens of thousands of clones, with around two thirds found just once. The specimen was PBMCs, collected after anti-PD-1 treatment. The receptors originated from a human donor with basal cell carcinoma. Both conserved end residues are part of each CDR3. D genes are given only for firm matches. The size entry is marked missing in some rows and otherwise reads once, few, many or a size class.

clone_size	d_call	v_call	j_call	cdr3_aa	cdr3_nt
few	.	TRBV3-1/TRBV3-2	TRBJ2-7	CASSQGIGFEQYF	TGTGCCAGCAGCCAAGGCATAGGGTTCGAGCAGTACTTC
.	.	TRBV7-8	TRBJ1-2	CASSLDPRVGYTF	TGTGCCAGCAGCTTAGACCCCAGGGTTGGCTACACCTTC
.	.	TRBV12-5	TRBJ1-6	CASGLPGRQVPYNSPLHF	TGTGCTAGTGGTCTTCCGGGACGACAAGTACCCTATAATTCACCCCTCCACTTT
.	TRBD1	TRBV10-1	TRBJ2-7	CASSETNRGEQYF	TGCGCCAGCAGTGAGACTAACAGGGGCGAGCAGTACTTC
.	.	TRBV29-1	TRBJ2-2	CSVEEGWNTGELFF	TGCAGCGTTGAGGAGGGATGGAACACCGGGGAGCTGTTTTTT
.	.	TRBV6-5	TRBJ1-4	CASSYDNRANEKLFF	TGTGCCAGCAGTTACGACAACAGGGCGAATGAAAAACTGTTTTTT
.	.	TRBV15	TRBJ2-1	CATSRTTSTGYNEQFF	TGTGCCACCAGCAGAACCACCTCTACAGGGTACAATGAGCAGTTCTTC
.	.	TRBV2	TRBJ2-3	CASSEDSAGTDTQYF	TGTGCCAGCAGTGAAGATTCGGCGGGCACAGATACGCAGTATTTT
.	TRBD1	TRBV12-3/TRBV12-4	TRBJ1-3	CASSRDSGNTIYF	TGTGCCAGCAGTCGGGACAGCGGAAACACCATATATTTT
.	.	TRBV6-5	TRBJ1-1	CASRGEMLNTEAFF	TGTGCCAGCAGGGGGGAAATGTTGAACACTGAAGCTTTCTTT
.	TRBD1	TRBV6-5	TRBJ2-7	CASSPSGQPYEQYF	TGTGCCAGCAGTCCCTCGGGACAGCCCTACGAGCAGTACTTC
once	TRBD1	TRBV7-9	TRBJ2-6	CASSTGTASGANVLTF	TGTGCCAGCAGCACTGGGACAGCCTCTGGGGCCAACGTCCTGACTTTC
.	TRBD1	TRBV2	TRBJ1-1	CASRSGGTEAFF	TGTGCCAGCCGATCAGGGGGCACTGAAGCTTTCTTT
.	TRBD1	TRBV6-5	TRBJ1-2	CASSPTGGYGYTF	TGTGCCAGCAGTCCGACAGGGGGCTATGGCTACACCTTC
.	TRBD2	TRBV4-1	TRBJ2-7	CASSQGSPGLAGGPVELEQYF	TGCGCCAGCAGCCAAGGCTCCCCGGGACTAGCGGGGGGGCCAGTCGAACTCGAGCAGTACTTC
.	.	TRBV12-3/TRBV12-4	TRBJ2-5	CASSLLEKTQYF	TGTGCCAGCAGTTTATTGGAGAAGACCCAGTACTTC
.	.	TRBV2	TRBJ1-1	CASSDPREDLRVTEAFF	TGTGCCAGCAGTGATCCCCGGGAGGATCTTCGGGTAACTGAAGCTTTCTTT
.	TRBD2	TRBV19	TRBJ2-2	CASSTSWGGTGELFF	TGTGCCAGTAGTACCTCCTGGGGGGGAACCGGGGAGCTGTTTTTT
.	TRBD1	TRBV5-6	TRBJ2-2	CASSWDRGRGELFF	TGTGCCAGCAGCTGGGACAGGGGACGGGGGGAGCTGTTTTTT
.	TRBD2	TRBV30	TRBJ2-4	CAWRGTSGGAYNIQYF	TGTGCCTGGAGGGGGACTAGCGGGGGGGCCTACAACATTCAGTACTTC
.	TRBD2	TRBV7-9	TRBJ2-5	CASSLRGAKEETQYF	TGTGCCAGCAGCTTGCGGGGGGCGAAAGAAGAGACCCAGTACTTC
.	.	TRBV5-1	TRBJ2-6	CASSLEAGTSGANVLTF	TGCGCCAGCAGCTTGGAAGCAGGGACCTCTGGGGCCAACGTCCTGACTTTC
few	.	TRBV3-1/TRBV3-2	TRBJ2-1	CASSQVESLEQFF	TGTGCCAGCAGCCAAGTAGAGAGTCTTGAGCAGTTCTTC
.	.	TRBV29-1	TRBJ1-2	CSLMEGYGYTF	TGCAGCCTGATGGAGGGATATGGCTACACCTTC
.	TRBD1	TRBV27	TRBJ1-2	CASSSPDRPNYGYTF	TGTGCCAGCAGTTCCCCGGACAGGCCAAACTATGGCTACACCTTC
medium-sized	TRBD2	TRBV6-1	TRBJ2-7	CASSDSGGAPYEQYF	TGTGCCAGCAGTGATTCGGGAGGGGCCCCCTACGAGCAGTACTTC
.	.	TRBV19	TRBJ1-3	CASSIPIAGNTIYF	TGTGCCAGTAGTATCCCGATCGCTGGAAACACCATATATTTT
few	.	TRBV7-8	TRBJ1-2	CASSLGGGVYYGYTF	TGTGCCAGCAGCTTAGGAGGGGGGGTTTACTATGGCTACACCTTC
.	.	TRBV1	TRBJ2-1	CTSFPGRAGAYNEQFF	TGCACCAGCTTTCCGGGGAGAGCGGGGGCCTACAATGAGCAGTTCTTC
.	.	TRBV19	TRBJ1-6	CASSTWDGVNSPLHF	TGTGCCAGTAGTACATGGGACGGAGTTAATTCACCCCTCCACTTT
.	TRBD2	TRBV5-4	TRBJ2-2	CASSIPAGGPGELFF	TGTGCCAGCAGCATCCCAGCGGGGGGGCCCGGGGAGCTGTTTTTT
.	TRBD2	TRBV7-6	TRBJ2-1	CASSVSGGNYNEQFF	TGTGCCAGCAGCGTGTCGGGGGGGAATTACAATGAGCAGTTCTTC
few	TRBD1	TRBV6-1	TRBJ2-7	CASSQARGTGYYEQYF	TGTGCCAGCAGTCAAGCACGCGGGACAGGGTACTACGAGCAGTACTTC
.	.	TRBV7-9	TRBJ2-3	CASSPGISTDTQYF	TGTGCCAGCAGCCCAGGGATTAGCACAGATACGCAGTATTTT
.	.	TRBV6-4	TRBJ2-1	CASSDQFYNEQFF	TGTGCCAGCAGTGACCAATTCTACAATGAGCAGTTCTTC
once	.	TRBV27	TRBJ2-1	CASSLGGLNEQFF	TGTGCCAGCAGTTTGGGAGGACTAAATGAGCAGTTCTTC